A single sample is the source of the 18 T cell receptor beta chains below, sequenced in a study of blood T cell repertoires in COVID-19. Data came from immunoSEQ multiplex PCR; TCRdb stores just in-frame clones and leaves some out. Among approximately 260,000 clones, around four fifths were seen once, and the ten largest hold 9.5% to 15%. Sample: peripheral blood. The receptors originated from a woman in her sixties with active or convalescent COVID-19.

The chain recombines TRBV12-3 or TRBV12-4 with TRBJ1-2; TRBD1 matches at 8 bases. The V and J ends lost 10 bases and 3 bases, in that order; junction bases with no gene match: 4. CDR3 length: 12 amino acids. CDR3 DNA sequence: TGTGCCACCGCACAGGGGGACTATGGCTACACCTTC. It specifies CATAQGDYGYTF.

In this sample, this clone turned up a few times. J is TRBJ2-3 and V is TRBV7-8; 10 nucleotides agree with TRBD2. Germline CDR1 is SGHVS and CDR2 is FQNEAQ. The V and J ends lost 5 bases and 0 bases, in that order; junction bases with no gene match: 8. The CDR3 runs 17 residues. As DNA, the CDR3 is TGTGCCAGCAGCGTAGGCGGACTAGCGGAGAGCACAGATACGCAGTATTTT. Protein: CASSVGGLAESTDTQYF.

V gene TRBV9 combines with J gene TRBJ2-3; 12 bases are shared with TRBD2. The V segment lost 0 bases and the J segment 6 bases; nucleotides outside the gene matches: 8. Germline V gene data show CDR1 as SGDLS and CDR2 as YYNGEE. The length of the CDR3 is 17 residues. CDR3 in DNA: TGTGCCAGCAGCGTAGGGGCTAGCGGGGGGGCTCCGGATACGCAGTATTTT. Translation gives CASSVGASGGAPDTQYF.

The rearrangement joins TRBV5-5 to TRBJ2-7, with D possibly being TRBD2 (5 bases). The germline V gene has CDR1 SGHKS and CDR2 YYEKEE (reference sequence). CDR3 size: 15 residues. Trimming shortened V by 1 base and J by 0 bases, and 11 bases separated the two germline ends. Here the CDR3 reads CASSLYPGDSYEQYF. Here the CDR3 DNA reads TGTGCCAGCAGCTTGTATCCCGGGGACTCCTACGAGCAGTACTTC.

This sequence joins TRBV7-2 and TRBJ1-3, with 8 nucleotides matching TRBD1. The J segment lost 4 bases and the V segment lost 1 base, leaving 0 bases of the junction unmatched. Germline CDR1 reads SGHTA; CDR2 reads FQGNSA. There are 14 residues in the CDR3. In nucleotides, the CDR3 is TGTGCCAGCAGCTTAGGACAGGGGGGAAACACCATATATTTT. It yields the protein CASSLGQGGNTIYF.

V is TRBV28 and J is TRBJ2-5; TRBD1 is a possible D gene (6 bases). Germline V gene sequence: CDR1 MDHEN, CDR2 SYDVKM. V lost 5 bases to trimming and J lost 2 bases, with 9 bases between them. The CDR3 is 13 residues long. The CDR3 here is CASSTRGQETQYF. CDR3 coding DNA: TGTGCCAGCAGTACGAGGGGGCAAGAGACCCAGTACTTC.

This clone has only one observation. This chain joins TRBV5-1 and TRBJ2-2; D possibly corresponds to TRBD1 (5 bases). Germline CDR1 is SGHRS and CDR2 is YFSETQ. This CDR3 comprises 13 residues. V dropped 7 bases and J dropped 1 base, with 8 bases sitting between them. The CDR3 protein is CASSQVNTGELFF. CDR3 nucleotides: TGCGCCAGCTCACAGGTGAACACCGGGGAGCTGTTTTTT.

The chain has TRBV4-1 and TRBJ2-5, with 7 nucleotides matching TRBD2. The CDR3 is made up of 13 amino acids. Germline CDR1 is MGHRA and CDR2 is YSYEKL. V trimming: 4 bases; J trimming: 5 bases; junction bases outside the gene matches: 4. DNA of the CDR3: TGCGCCAGCAGCCGCAGCGGGGAGGAGACCCAGTACTTC. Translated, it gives CASSRSGEETQYF.

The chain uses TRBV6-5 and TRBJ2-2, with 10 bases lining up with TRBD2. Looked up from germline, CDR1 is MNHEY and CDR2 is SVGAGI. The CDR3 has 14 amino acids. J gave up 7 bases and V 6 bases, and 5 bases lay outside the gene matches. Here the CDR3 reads CASSERGGIGELFF. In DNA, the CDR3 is TGTGCCAGCAGCGAGCGGGGGGGCATCGGGGAGCTGTTTTTT.

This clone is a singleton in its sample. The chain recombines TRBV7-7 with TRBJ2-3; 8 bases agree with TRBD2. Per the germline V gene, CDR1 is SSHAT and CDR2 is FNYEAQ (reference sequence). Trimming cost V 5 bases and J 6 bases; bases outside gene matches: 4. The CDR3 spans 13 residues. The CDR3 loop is CASSQTGGDTQYF. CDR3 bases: TGTGCCAGCAGCCAAACGGGGGGGGATACGCAGTATTTT.

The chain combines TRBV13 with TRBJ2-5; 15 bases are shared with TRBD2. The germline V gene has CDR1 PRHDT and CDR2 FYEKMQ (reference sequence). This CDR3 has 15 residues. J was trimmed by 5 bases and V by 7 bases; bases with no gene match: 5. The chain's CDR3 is CASTGTSGGRETQYF. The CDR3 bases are TGTGCCAGCACCGGGACTAGCGGGGGGCGGGAGACCCAGTACTTC.

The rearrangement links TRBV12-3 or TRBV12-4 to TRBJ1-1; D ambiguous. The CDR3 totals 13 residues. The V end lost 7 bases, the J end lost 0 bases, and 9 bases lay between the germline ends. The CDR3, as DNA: TGTGCCAGCAATTTCGGGGTGAACACTGAAGCTTTCTTT. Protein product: CASNFGVNTEAFF.

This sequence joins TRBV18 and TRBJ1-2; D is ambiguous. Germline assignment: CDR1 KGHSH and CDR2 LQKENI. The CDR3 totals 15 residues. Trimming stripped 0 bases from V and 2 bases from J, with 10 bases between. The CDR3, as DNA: TGTGCCAGCTCACCACCGAGGGCGGAAAACTATGGCTACACCTTC. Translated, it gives CASSPPRAENYGYTF.

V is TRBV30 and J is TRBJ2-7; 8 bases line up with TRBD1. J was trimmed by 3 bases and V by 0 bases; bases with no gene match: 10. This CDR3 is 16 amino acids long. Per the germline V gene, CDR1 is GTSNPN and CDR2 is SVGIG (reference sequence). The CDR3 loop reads CAWSVPRTGKRYEQYF. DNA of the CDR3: TGTGCCTGGAGTGTACCTCGGACAGGGAAACGCTACGAGCAGTACTTC.

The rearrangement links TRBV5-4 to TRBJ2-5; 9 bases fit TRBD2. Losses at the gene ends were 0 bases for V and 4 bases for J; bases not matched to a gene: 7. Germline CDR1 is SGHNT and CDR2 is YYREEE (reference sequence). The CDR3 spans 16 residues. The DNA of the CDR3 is TGTGCCAGCAGCTTGGCCGGCGGGGGGGGAGTAGAGACCCAGTACTTC. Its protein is CASSLAGGGGVETQYF.

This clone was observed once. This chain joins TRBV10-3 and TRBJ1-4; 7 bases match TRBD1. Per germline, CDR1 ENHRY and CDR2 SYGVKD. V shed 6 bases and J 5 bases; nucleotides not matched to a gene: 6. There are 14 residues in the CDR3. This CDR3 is CAIRGTANNEKLFF. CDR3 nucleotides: TGTGCCATCAGGGGGACAGCGAACAATGAAAAACTGTTTTTT.

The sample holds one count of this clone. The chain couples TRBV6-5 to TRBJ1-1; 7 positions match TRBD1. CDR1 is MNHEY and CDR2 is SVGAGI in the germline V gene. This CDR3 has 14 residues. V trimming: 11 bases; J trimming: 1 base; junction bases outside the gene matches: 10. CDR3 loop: CALCEGGSNTEAFF. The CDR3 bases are TGTGCCTTATGCGAAGGGGGCTCGAACACTGAAGCTTTCTTT.

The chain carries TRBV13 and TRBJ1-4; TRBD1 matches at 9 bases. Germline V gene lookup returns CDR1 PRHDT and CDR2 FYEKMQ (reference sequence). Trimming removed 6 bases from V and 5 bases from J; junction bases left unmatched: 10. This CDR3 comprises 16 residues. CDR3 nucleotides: TGTGCCAGCAGTCCCCGGCTAGGACAGGGGAATGAAAAACTGTTTTTT. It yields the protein CASSPRLGQGNEKLFF.